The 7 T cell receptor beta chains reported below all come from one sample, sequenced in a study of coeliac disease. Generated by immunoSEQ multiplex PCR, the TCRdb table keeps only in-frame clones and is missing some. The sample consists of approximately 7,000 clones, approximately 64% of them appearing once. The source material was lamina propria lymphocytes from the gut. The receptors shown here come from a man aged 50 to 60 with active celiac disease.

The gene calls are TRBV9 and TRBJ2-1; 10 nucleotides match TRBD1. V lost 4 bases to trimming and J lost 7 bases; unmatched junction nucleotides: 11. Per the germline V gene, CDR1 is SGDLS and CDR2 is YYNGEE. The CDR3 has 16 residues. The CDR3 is CASSPATGGFGNEQFF. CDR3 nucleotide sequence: TGTGCCAGCAGCCCGGCGACAGGGGGCTTCGGGAATGAGCAGTTCTTC.

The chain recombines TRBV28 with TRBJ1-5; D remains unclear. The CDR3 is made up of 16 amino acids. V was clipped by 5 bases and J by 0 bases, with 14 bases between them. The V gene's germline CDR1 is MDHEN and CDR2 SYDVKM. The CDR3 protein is CASSVPILYSNQPQHF. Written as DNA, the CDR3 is TGTGCCAGCAGTGTTCCTATCCTTTATAGCAATCAGCCCCAGCATTTT.

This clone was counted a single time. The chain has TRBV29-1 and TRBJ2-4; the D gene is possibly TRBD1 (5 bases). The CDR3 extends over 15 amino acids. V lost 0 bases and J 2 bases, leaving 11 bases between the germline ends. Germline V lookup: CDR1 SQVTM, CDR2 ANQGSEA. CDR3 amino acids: CSVEEVGDPKNIQYF. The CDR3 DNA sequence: TGCAGCGTTGAAGAGGTAGGGGATCCCAAAAACATTCAGTACTTC.

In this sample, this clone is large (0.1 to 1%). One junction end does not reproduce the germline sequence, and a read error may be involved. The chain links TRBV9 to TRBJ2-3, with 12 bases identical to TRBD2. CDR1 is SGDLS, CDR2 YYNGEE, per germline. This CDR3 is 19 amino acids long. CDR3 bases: TGTGCCAGCAACGTAGGTATTTGGTCTAGCGGGAGGGGTGAAGATACGCAGTATTTT. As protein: CASNVGIWSSGRGEDTQYF.

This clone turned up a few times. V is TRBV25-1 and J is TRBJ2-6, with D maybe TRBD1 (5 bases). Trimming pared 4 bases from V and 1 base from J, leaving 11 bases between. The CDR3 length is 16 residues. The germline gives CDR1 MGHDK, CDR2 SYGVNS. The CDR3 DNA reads TGTGCCAGCAGTGGCAAAGGGGTATCTGGGGCCAACGTCCTGACTTTC. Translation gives CASSGKGVSGANVLTF.

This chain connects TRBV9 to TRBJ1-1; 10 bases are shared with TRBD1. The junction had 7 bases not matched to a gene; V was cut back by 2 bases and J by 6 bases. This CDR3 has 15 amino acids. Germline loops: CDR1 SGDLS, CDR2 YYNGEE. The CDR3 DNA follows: TGTGCCAGCAGCGTGCCCGGGACAGGGGAGGCTGAAGCTTTCTTT. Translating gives CASSVPGTGEAEAFF.

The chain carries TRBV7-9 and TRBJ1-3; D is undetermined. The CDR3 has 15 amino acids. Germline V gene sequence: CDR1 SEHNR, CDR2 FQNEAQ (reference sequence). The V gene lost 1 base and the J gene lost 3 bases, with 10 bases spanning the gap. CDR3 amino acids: CASSLGLGGGNTIYF. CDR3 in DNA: TGTGCCAGCAGCTTAGGCCTCGGAGGTGGAAACACCATATATTTT.